Described below is a single T cell receptor beta chain sequence and its context. TCRdb ran MiXCR on the reads and lists one entry per CDR3 protein. The data show hundreds of thousands of distinct CDR3 sequences, with about 11% seen just once and 10% held by the top ten. The source of the sample is a study of T cell repertoires in cytomegalovirus infection. Looking at the study overall: Both a matching HLA type and CMV infection were indicated by public TCR beta signatures.

Germline V lookup: CDR1 DFQATT, CDR2 SNEGSKA (reference sequence). The CDR3 spans 12 residues. Trimming stripped 5 bases from V and 5 bases from J, with 13 bases between. This receptor was taken from a human donor in good health (CMV status not recorded). Some clones in this sample may be carry-over from other donors' samples. Sequencing input: PBMCs. The chain couples TRBV20-1 to TRBJ2-7; no reliable D call. CDR3 loop: CSAPLGRDEQYF. The CDR3 nucleotides are TGCAGTGCTCCCCTAGGAAGGGACGAGCAGTACTTC.